This TCR beta chain was obtained from a study of T cells after yellow fever vaccination. Turning to the study itself: The SMART-Seq v4 Ultra Low Input method served to prepare the low-cell-number fractions.

Template switching by 5'RACE produced TCR cDNA, adding a universal primer site and UMIs. MiXCR, applied by TCRdb to the 5' RACE reads, yields one record per CDR3 protein. The table has a few hundred thousand distinct CDR3 sequences, under 20% seen once; the top ten hold 18%. CDR1 and CDR2 (germline): MNHEY, SVGEGT. V was shortened by 5 bases and J by 3 bases, with 9 bases between the two germline ends. This CDR3 is built from 13 residues. This clonotype showed up just a few times. The origin of this receptor is a man aged 18 to 30 who received the YFV17D yellow fever vaccine. Sequenced here: PBMCs, sampled before the yellow fever booster vaccination. The chain is built from TRBV6-2 or TRBV6-3 and TRBJ2-3; D not certain. This chain's CDR3 is CASSTARTDTQYF. CDR3 DNA sequence: TGTGCCAGCAGTACCGCGAGGACAGATACGCAGTATTTT.